This T cell receptor beta chain was obtained from a study of identical twins. The CDR3 length is 17 residues. CDR1 and CDR2 from the germline V gene are SGHTA and FQGNSA. The V end lost 4 bases, the J end lost 0 bases, and 16 bases lay between the germline ends. Each CDR3 protein gets one entry after TCRdb re-called the 5' RACE reads with MiXCR. The sample has roughly 750,000 distinct CDR3 sequences, around 20% seen once; the top ten hold over 4%. These data were likewise used in another study, on T cells expressing NK-cell markers.

What was sequenced was PBMCs. V is TRBV7-2 and J is TRBJ2-1, with D perhaps matching TRBD1 (6 bases). The sequence was obtained from a woman aged 18-29 years in good health. The CDR3, as DNA: TGTGCCAGCAGCTCTTGGCACAGGGTGAGCTCCTACAATGAGCAGTTCTTC. Translation gives CASSSWHRVSSYNEQFF.